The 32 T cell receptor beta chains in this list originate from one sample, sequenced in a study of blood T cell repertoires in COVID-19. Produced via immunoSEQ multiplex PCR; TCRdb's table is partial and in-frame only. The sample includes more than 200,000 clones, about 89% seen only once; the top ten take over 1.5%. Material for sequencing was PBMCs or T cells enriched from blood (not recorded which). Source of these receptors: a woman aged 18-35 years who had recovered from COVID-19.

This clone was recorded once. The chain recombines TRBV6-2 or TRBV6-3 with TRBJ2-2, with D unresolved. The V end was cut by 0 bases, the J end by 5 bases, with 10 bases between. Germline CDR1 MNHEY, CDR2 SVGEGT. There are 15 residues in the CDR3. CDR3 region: CASSYSNLETGELFF. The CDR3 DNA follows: TGTGCCAGCAGTTACTCGAATCTAGAAACCGGGGAGCTGTTTTTT.

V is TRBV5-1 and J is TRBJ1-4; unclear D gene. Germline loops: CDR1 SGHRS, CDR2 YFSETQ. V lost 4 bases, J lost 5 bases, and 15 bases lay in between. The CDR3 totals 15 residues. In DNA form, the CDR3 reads TGCGCCAGCAGCGGGAATGGGTGGGAGAATGAAAAACTGTTTTTT. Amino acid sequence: CASSGNGWENEKLFF.

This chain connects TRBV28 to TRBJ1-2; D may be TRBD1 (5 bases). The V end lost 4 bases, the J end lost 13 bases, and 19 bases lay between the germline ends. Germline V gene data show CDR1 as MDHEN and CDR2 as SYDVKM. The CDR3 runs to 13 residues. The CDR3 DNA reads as TGTGCCAGCAGTTCCGTCGGTGGGGCATTTTTCACCTTC. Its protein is CASSSVGGAFFTF.

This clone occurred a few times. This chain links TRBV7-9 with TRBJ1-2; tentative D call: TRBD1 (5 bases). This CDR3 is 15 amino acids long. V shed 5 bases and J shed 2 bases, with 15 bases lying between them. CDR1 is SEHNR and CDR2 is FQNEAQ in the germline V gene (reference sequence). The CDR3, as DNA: TGTGCCAGCAGCCCAGGGCCGCAGGGAAACTATGGCTACACCTTC. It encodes CASSPGPQGNYGYTF.

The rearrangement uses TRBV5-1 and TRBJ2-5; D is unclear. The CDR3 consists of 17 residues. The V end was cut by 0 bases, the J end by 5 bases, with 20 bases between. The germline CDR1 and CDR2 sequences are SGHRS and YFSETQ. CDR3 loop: CASSLGLPVRLMETQYF. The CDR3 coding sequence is TGCGCCAGCAGCTTGGGACTTCCTGTGCGGCTCATGGAGACCCAGTACTTC.

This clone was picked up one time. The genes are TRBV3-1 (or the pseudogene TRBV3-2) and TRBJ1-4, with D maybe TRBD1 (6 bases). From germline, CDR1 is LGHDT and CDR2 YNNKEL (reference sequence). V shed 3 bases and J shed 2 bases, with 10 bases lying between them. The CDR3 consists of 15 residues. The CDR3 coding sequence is TGTGCCAGCAGCCATAACAGGGCTACTAATGAAAAACTGTTTTTT. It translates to CASSHNRATNEKLFF.

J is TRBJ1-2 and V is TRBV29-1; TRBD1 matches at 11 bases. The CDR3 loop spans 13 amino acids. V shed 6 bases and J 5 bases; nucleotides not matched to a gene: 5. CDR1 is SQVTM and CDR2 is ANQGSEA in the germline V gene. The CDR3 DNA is TGCAGCGTCCGGGACAGGGGGTGGTATGGCTACACCTTC. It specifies CSVRDRGWYGYTF.

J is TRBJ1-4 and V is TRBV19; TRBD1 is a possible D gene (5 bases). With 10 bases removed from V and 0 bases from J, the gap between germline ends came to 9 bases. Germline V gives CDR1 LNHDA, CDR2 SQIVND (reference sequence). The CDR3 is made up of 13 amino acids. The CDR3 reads CATSGATNEKLFF. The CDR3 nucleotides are TGTGCCACCTCGGGGGCAACTAATGAAAAACTGTTTTTT.

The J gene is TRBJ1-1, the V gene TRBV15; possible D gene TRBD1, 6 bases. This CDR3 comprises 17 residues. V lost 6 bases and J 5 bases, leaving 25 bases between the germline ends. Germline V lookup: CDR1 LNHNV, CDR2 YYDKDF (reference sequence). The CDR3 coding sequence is TGTGCCACCAGTCCTCTCCACTACAGGGATGTCGGTACTGAAGCTTTCTTT. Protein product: CATSPLHYRDVGTEAFF.

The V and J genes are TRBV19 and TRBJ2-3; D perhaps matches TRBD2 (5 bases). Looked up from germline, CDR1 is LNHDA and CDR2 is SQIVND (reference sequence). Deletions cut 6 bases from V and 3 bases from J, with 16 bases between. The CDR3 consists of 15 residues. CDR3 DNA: TGTGCCAGTAGCCCACCCCTTGGAGGTACAGATACGCAGTATTTT. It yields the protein CASSPPLGGTDTQYF.

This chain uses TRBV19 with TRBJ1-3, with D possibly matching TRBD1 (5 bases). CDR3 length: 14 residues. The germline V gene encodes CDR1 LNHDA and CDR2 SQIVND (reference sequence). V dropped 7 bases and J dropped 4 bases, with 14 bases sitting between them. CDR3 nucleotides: TGTGCCAGTAACCCCCCAGGGCTCGGAAACACCATATATTTT. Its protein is CASNPPGLGNTIYF.

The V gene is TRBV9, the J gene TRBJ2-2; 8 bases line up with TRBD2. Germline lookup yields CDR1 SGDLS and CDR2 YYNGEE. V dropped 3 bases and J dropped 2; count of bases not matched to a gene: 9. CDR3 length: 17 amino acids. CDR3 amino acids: CASSASQAGVNTGELFF. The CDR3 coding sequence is TGTGCCAGCAGCGCAAGCCAAGCGGGAGTAAACACCGGGGAGCTGTTTTTT. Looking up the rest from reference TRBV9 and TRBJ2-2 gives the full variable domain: DSGVTQTPKHLITATGQRVTLRCSPRSGDLSVYWYQQSLDQGLQFLIQYYNGEERAKGNILERFSAQQFPDLHSELNLSSLELGDSALYFCASSASQAGVNTGELFFGEGSRLTVL.

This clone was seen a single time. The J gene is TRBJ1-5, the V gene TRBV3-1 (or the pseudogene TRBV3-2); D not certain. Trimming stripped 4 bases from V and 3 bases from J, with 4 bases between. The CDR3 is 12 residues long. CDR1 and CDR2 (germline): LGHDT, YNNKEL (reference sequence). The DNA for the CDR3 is TGTGCCAGCAGCCTGTACAATCAGCCCCAGCATTTT. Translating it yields CASSLYNQPQHF.

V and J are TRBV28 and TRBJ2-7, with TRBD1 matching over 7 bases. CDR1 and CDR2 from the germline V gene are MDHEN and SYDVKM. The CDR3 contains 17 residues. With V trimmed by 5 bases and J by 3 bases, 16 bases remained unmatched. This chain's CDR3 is CASSPKPGQYLLYEQYF. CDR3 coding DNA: TGTGCCAGCAGTCCTAAGCCGGGACAGTATCTCCTCTACGAGCAGTACTTC.

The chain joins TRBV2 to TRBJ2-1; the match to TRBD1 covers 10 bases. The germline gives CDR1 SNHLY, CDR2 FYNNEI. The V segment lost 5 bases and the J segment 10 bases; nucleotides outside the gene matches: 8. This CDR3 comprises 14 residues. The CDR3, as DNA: TGTGCCAGCAGTCCGGGACAGGGGTCATCCGAGCAGTTCTTC. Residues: CASSPGQGSSEQFF.

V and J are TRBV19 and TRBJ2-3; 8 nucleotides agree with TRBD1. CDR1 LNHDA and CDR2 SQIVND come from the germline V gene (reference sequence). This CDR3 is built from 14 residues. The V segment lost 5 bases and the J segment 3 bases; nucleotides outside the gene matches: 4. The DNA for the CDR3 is TGTGCCAGTAGTCGGGACAGGCAGACAGATACGCAGTATTTT. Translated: CASSRDRQTDTQYF.

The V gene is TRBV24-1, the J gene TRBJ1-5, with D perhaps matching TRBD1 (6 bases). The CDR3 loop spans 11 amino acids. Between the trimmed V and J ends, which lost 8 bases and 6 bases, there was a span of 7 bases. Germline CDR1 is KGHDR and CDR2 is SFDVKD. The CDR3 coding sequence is TGTGCCACCACAGGGGCTCAGCCCCAGCATTTT. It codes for CATTGAQPQHF.

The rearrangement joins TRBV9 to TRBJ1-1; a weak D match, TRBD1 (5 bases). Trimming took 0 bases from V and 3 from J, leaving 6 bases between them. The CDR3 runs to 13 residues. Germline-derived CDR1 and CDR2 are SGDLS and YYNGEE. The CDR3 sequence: CASSVEGHTEAFF. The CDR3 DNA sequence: TGTGCCAGCAGCGTAGAGGGGCACACTGAAGCTTTCTTT. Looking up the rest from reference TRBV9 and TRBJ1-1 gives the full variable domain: DSGVTQTPKHLITATGQRVTLRCSPRSGDLSVYWYQQSLDQGLQFLIQYYNGEERAKGNILERFSAQQFPDLHSELNLSSLELGDSALYFCASSVEGHTEAFFGQGTRLTVV.

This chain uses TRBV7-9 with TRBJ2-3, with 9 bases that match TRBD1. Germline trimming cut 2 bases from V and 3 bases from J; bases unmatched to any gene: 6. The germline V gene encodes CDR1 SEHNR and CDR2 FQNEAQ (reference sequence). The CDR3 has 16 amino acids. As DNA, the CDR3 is TGTGCCAGCAGCTTAACACAGGGGGCGATGACAGATACGCAGTATTTT. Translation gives CASSLTQGAMTDTQYF.

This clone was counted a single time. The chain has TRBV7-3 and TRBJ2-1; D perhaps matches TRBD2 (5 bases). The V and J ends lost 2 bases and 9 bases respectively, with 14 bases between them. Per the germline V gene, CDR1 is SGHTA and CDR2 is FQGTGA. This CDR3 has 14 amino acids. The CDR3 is CASSLAGLASEQFF. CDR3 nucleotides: TGTGCCAGCAGCTTAGCCGGCCTAGCTTCTGAGCAGTTCTTC.

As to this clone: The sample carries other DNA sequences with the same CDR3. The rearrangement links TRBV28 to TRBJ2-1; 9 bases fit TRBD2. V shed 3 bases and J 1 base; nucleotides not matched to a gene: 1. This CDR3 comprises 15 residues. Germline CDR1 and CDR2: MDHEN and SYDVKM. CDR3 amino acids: CASSLAGGSYNEQFF. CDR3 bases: TGTGCCAGCAGTTTGGCGGGAGGGTCCTACAATGAGCAGTTCTTC.

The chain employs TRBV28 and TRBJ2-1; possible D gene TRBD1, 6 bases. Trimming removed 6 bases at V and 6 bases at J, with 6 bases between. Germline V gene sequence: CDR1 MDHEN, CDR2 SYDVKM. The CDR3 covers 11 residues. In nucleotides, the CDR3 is TGTGCCAGCAGCAGGGGCAATGAGCAGTTCTTC. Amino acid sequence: CASSRGNEQFF.

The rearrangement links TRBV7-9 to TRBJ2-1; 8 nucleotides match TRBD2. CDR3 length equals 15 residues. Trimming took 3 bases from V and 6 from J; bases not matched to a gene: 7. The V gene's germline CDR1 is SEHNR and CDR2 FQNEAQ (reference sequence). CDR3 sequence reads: CASSLGLGAINEQFF. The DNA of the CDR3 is TGTGCCAGCAGCTTGGGACTAGGGGCTATCAATGAGCAGTTCTTC.

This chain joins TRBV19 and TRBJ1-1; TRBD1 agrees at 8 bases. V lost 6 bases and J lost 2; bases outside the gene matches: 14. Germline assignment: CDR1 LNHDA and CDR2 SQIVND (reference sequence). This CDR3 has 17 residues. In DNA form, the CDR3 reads TGTGCCAGTAGCTCCCGGGGACAGGAGAATATTAACACTGAAGCTTTCTTT. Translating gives CASSSRGQENINTEAFF.

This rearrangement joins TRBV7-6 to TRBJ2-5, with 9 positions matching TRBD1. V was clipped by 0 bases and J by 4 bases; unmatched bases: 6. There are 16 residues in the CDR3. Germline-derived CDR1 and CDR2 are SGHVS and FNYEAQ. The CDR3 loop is CASSLATGTGRETQYF. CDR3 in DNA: TGTGCCAGCAGCTTAGCTACCGGGACAGGGCGAGAGACCCAGTACTTC.

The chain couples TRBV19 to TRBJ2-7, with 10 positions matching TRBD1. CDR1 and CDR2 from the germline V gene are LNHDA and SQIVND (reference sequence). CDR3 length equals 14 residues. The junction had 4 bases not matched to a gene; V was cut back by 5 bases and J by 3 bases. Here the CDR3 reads CASSLGTGVYEQYF. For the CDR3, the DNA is TGTGCCAGTAGTTTGGGGACAGGGGTCTACGAGCAGTACTTC.

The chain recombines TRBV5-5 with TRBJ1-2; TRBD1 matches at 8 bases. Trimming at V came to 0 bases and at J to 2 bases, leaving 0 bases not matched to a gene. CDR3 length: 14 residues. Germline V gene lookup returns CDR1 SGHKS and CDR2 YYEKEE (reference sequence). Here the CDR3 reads CASSLGTGNYGYTF. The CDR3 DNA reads TGTGCCAGCAGCTTGGGGACAGGGAACTATGGCTACACCTTC.

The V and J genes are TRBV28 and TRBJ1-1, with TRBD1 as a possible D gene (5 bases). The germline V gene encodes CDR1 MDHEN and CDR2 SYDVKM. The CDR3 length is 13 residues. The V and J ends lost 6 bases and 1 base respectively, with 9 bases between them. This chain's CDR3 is CASRLQGNTEAFF. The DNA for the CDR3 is TGTGCCAGCAGGCTCCAGGGGAACACTGAAGCTTTCTTT.

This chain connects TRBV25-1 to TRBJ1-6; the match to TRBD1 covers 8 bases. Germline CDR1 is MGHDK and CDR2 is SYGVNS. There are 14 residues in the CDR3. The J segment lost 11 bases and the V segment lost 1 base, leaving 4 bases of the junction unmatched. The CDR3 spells CASSELTGQAPLHF. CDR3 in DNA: TGTGCCAGCAGTGAATTGACGGGACAGGCACCCCTCCACTTT.

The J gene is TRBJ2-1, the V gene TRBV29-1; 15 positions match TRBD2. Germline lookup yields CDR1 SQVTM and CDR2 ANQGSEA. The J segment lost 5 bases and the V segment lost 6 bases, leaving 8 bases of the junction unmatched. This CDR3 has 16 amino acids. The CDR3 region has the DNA TGCAGCGTCTTTAATGGGACTAGCGGGAGGCACAATGAGCAGTTCTTC. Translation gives CSVFNGTSGRHNEQFF.

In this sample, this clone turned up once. The DNA of the CDR3 is TGTGCCAGCAGCTTAAGCGGGGGGCGCGGTGAAAAACTGTTTTTT. This translates into CASSLSGGRGEKLFF. The chain uses TRBV11-2 and TRBJ1-4; D possibly corresponds to TRBD1 (6 bases). CDR3 length: 15 residues. The V gene's germline CDR1 is SGHAT and CDR2 FQNNGV. Trimming left V 2 bases short and J 7 bases short, with 14 bases between.

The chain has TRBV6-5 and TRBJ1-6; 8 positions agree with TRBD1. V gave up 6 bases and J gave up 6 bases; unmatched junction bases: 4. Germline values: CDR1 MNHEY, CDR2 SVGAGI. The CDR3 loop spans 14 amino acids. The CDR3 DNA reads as TGTGCCAGCAGCCGGACAGGGTTTAATTCACCCCTCCACTTT. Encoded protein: CASSRTGFNSPLHF.